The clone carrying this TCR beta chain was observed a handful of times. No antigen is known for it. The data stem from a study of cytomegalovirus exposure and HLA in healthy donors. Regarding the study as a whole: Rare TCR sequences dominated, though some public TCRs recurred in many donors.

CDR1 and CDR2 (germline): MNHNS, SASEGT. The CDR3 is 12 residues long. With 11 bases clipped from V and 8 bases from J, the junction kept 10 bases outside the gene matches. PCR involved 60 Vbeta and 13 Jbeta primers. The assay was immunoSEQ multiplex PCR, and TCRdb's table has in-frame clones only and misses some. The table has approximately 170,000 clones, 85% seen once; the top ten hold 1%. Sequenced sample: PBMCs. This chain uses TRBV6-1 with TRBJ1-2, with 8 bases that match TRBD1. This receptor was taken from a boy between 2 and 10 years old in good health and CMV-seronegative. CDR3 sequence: CAGLTGAWGYTF. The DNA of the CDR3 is TGTGCCGGACTGACAGGGGCGTGGGGCTACACCTTC.